This section outlines one T cell receptor beta chain sequence together with its context. V shed 0 bases and J shed 4 bases, with 7 bases lying between them. The germline CDR1 and CDR2 sequences are MNHEY and SVGAGI. This CDR3 has 14 residues. The data were produced by immunoSEQ multiplex PCR, yet TCRdb's version contains in-frame clones alone and is incomplete. The sample includes 90,000 to 150,000 clones, 88% of them seen just once. This sample was taken from a study of control samples from healthy donors and cancer patients. This sequence originates from a middle-aged man in good health. The chain is built from TRBV6-5 and TRBJ1-5, with D possibly being TRBD1 (5 bases). Source material: blood. CDR3 DNA: TGTGCCAGCAGTTACTCCGCAGGGAATCAGCCCCAGCATTTT. Translation: CASSYSAGNQPQHF.